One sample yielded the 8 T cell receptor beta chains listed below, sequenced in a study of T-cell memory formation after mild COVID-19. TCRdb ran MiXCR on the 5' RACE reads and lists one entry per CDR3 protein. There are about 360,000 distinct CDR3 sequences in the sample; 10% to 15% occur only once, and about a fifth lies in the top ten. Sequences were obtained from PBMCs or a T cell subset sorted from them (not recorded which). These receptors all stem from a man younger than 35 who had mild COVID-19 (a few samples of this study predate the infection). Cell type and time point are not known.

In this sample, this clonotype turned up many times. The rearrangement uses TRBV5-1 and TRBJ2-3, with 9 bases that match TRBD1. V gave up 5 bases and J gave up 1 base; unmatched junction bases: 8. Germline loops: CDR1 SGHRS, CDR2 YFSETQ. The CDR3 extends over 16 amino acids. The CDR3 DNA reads TGCGCCAGCAGGCTTTCGGGACAGGGAGGCACAGATACGCAGTATTTT. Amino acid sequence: CASRLSGQGGTDTQYF.

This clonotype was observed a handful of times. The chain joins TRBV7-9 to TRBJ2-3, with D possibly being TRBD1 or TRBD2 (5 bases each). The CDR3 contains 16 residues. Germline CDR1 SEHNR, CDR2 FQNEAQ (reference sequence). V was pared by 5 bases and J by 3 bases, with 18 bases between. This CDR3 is CASSPRGDRLTDTQYF. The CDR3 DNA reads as TGTGCCAGCAGCCCGAGGGGTGACAGACTAACAGATACGCAGTATTTT.

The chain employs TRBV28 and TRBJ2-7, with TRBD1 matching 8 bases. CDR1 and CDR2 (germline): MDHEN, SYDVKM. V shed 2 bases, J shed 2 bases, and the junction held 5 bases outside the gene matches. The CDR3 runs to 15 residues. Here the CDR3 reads CASSLRTGKAYEQYV. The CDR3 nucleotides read TGTGCCAGCAGTTTAAGGACAGGGAAGGCCTACGAGCAGTACGTC.

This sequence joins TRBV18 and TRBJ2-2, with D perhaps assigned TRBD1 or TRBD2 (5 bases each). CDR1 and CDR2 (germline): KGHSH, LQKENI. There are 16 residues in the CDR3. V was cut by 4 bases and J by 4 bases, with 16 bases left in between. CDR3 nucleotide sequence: TGTGCCAGCTCACAGGAGACGGGGACGATCACCGGGGAGCTGTTTTTT. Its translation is CASSQETGTITGELFF. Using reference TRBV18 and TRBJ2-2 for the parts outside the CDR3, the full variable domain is NAGVMQNPRHLVRRRGQEARLRCSPMKGHSHVYWYRQLPEEGLKFMVYLQKENIIDESGMPKERFSAEFPKEGPSILRIQQVVRGDSAAYFCASSQETGTITGELFFGEGSRLTVL.

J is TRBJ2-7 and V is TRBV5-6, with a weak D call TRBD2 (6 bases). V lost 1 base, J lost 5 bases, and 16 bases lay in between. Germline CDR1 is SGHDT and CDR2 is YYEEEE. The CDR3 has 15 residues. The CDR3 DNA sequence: TGTGCCAGCAGCTTGAGGGCAGGGACTGGCGACGAGCAGTACGTC. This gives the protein CASSLRAGTGDEQYV.

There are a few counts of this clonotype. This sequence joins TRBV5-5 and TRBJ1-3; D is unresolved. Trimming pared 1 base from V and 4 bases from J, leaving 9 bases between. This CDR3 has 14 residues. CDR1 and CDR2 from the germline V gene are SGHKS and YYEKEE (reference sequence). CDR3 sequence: CASSLTNRGNTIYF. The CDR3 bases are TGTGCCAGCAGCTTGACGAACAGAGGAAACACCATATATTTT.

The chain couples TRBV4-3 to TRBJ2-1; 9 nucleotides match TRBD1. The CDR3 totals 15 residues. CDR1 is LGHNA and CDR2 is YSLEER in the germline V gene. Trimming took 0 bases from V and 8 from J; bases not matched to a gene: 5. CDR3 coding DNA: TGCGCCAGCAGCCAAGAGGGGACAGGGAGGCATGAGCAGTTCTTC. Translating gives CASSQEGTGRHEQFF.

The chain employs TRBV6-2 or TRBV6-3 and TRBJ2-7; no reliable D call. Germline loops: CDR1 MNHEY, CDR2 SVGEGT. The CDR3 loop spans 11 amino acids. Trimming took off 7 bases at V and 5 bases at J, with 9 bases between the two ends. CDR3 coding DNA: TGTGCCAGCATGGACCTCCACGAGCAGTACTTC. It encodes CASMDLHEQYF.